This TCR beta chain was sequenced during a study of vaccination and CD4 T cells after COVID-19. At the level of the study: Six men and four women formed the convalescents, two being Hispanic.

The sample holds a few counts of this clonotype. Its antigen is as yet unknown. The germline V gene encodes CDR1 DFQATT and CDR2 SNEGSKA (reference sequence). This CDR3 contains 14 residues. The germline V and J ends were trimmed by 1 base and 2 bases, with 11 bases remaining between them. With the Oncomine TCR Beta short-read assay, DNA from cultured CD4+ T cells was sequenced. TCRdb re-called the PCR reads through MiXCR, storing one row per CDR3 protein. The sample records under 6,500 distinct CDR3 sequences, about four fifths being singletons. Documented treatment: roughly ten-day PBMC culture with coronavirus spike peptide pools or control peptides (ViraFEST assay). IL-2 (around 10 IU/ml) and peptide pools (roughly 10 ug/ml) were added to cultures of 1.5 million to 2 million PBMCs per well.

The sequence derives from a human donor who had recovered from COVID-19. The chain couples TRBV20-1 to TRBJ1-1; no clear D. Sequencing was performed on CD4+ T cells from blood, cultured in vitro. The CDR3 here is CSARGGWANTEAFF. Written as DNA, the CDR3 is TGCAGTGCTAGAGGGGGATGGGCAAACACTGAAGCTTTCTTT.